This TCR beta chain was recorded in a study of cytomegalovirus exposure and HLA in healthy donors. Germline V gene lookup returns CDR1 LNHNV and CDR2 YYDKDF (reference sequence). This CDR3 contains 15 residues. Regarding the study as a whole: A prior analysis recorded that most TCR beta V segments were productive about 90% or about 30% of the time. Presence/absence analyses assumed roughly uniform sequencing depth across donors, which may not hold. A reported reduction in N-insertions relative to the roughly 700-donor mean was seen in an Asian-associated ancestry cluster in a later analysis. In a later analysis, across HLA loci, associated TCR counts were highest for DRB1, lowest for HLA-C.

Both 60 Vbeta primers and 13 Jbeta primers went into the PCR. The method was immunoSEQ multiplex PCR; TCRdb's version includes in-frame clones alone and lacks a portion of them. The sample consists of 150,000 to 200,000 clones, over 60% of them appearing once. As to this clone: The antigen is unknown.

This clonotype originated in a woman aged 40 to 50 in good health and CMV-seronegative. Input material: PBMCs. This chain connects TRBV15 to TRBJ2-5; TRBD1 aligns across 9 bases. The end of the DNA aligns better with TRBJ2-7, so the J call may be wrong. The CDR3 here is CATSRGTGGDHEQYF. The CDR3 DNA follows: TGTGCCACCAGCAGGGGAACAGGGGGCGACCACGAGCAGTACTTC.